The 12 T cell receptor beta chains presented below share a single source sample, sequenced in a study of cytomegalovirus exposure and HLA in healthy donors. The PCR ran on 60 Vbeta and 13 Jbeta primers. Using immunoSEQ multiplex PCR, the repertoire was profiled, and TCRdb retains in-frame clones only, with some absent. The sample has about 150,000 clones, 65% to 85% seen once; the top ten hold about 3.4%. Sequenced input: PBMCs. These receptors were collected from a woman between 45 and 60 years old in good health and CMV-seropositive.

This chain uses TRBV2 with TRBJ2-7; a possible D gene is TRBD2 (7 bases). CDR3 length: 17 amino acids. The V end lost 3 bases, the J end lost 0 bases, and 18 bases lay between the germline ends. Germline CDR1 and CDR2: SNHLY and FYNNEI. CDR3 DNA: TGTGCCAGCAGTGAGGGGGGGGGCGTCTGGTACTCCTACGAGCAGTACTTC. As protein: CASSEGGGVWYSYEQYF.

The genes are TRBV28 and TRBJ2-7, with unresolved D. Germline CDR1 and CDR2: MDHEN and SYDVKM. Trimming removed 6 bases at V and 2 bases at J, with 14 bases between. The CDR3 consists of 14 residues. CDR3 in amino acids: CASSSRRSPYEQYF. CDR3 DNA sequence: TGTGCCAGCAGCTCCAGAAGATCCCCCTACGAGCAGTACTTC.

The rearrangement uses TRBV7-9 and TRBJ2-7; TRBD2 matches 7 bases. CDR1 is SEHNR, CDR2 FQNEAQ, per germline (reference sequence). Losses at the gene ends were 5 bases for V and 3 bases for J; bases not matched to a gene: 7. The CDR3 is 14 amino acids. The CDR3 bases are TGTGCCAGCAGCGGGTGGGAGGGGATCTACGAGCAGTACTTC. Translating it yields CASSGWEGIYEQYF.

CDR3 loop: CASSTGHGSNQPQHF. The CDR3 DNA reads TGTGCCAGCAGTACGGGTCATGGAAGCAATCAGCCCCAGCATTTT. The rearrangement links TRBV6-6 to TRBJ1-5; no clear D gene. The length of the CDR3 is 15 residues. Trimming left V 5 bases short and J 1 base short, with 12 bases between. CDR1 MNHNY and CDR2 SVGAGI come from the germline V gene (reference sequence).

This chain connects TRBV9 to TRBJ1-1; D gene unclear. Trimming stripped 2 bases from V and 3 bases from J, with 11 bases between. Germline-derived CDR1 and CDR2 are SGDLS and YYNGEE. The CDR3 spans 14 residues. In DNA, the CDR3 is TGTGCCAGCAGCGTTGCCGGGTCCCACACTGAAGCTTTCTTT. Its translation: CASSVAGSHTEAFF. Full variable domain (missing parts from reference TRBV9 and TRBJ1-1): DSGVTQTPKHLITATGQRVTLRCSPRSGDLSVYWYQQSLDQGLQFLIQYYNGEERAKGNILERFSAQQFPDLHSELNLSSLELGDSALYFCASSVAGSHTEAFFGQGTRLTVV.

The rearrangement uses TRBV28 and TRBJ2-7; 9 bases are a match to TRBD1. The CDR3 is made up of 15 amino acids. V shed 5 bases, J shed 0 bases, and the junction held 5 bases outside the gene matches. The germline V gene encodes CDR1 MDHEN and CDR2 SYDVKM. The CDR3 here is CASSTRDRVSYEQYF. CDR3 in DNA: TGTGCCAGCAGTACCAGGGACAGGGTCTCCTACGAGCAGTACTTC.

The chain employs TRBV2 and TRBJ2-3, with D hard to call. Germline assignment: CDR1 SNHLY and CDR2 FYNNEI. V lost 6 bases and J lost 4, with 8 bases in between. CDR3 length: 12 amino acids. CDR3 DNA sequence: TGTGCCAGCAGCCCGTATTCAGATACGCAGTATTTT. This encodes CASSPYSDTQYF.

The genes are TRBV19 and TRBJ2-1; D is possibly TRBD2 (6 bases). There are 14 residues in the CDR3. The germline V gene encodes CDR1 LNHDA and CDR2 SQIVND (reference sequence). Trimming pared 2 bases from V and 6 bases from J, leaving 11 bases between. Here the CDR3 DNA reads TGTGCCAGTAGTATATTGGCGGGACCCAATGAGCAGTTCTTC. Translation: CASSILAGPNEQFF.

The rearrangement links TRBV7-9 to TRBJ2-7, with TRBD2 matching over 9 bases. The V segment lost 5 bases and the J segment 1 base; nucleotides outside the gene matches: 9. This CDR3 is 16 amino acids long. CDR1 SEHNR and CDR2 FQNEAQ come from the germline V gene (reference sequence). The CDR3 region has the DNA TGTGCCAGCAGCCCCGGCCTAGCGGGGTTTTCCTACGAGCAGTACTTC. It yields the protein CASSPGLAGFSYEQYF.

This clone turned up a few times. The rearrangement uses TRBV30 and TRBJ1-1, with D uncertain. The CDR3 is made up of 12 amino acids. Germline values: CDR1 GTSNPN, CDR2 SVGIG (reference sequence). The germline V and J ends were trimmed by 0 bases and 11 bases, with 13 bases remaining between them. The CDR3 nucleotides are TGTGCCTGGAGTGTACTCGGGTGGGAGGCTTTCTTT. Its protein product is CAWSVLGWEAFF.

The chain uses TRBV5-5 and TRBJ2-7, with a tentative D call TRBD1 (6 bases). The V end lost 4 bases, the J end lost 5 bases, and 16 bases lay between the germline ends. This CDR3 spans 14 amino acids. In germline, CDR1 is SGHKS, CDR2 YYEKEE (reference sequence). CDR3 protein: CASSPSGVANEQYF. CDR3 in DNA: TGTGCCAGCAGCCCTTCAGGGGTGGCTAACGAGCAGTACTTC.

The chain employs TRBV7-9 and TRBJ2-1; maybe TRBD1 (5 bases). Trimming pared 8 bases from V and 5 bases from J, leaving 19 bases between. Per germline, CDR1 SEHNR and CDR2 FQNEAQ (reference sequence). The CDR3 totals 15 residues. Here the CDR3 reads CASPPSRDSDNEQFF. The DNA of the CDR3 is TGTGCCAGCCCCCCGTCCAGGGATTCGGACAATGAGCAGTTCTTC. The entire variable domain, with the rest obtained from reference TRBV7-9 and TRBJ2-1, is as follows: DTGVSQNPRHKITKRGQNVTFRCDPISEHNRLYWYRQTLGQGPEFLTYFQNEAQLEKSRLLSDRFSAERPKGSFSTLEIQRTEQGDSAMYLCASPPSRDSDNEQFFGPGTRLTVL.